Listed below are T cell receptor beta chains from one sample, sequenced in a study of T cell clones after liver transplantation. The protocol was immunoSEQ multiplex PCR, while the TCRdb copy is restricted to in-frame clones and leaves out a portion. In the table there are 68,000 or so clones, around 93% of which are singletons. Sequenced here: CD4+ T cells from blood, sampled less than 28 months after liver transplant. The receptor source for this set is a human patient who received a liver transplant. Some T cells may arise from the graft donor. The CDR3 runs from the conserved cysteine through the conserved F or W. D genes are given only for firm matches. The size of a clone is reported for some rows only, either as once, few or many, or as a class for expanded clones.

j_gene | d_gene | abundance | v_gene | CDR3aa
TRBJ1-5 | TRBD1 | NA | TRBV10-3 | CAISGQGATQPQHF
TRBJ2-7 | NA | NA | TRBV2 | CASTGQVQYEQYF
TRBJ1-3 | NA | NA | TRBV2 | CASASETGNTIYF
TRBJ2-7 | NA | NA | TRBV30 | CAWSTGPEQYF
TRBJ2-7 | NA | NA | TRBV18 | CASSPGRDEQYF
TRBJ2-2 | NA | NA | TRBV27 | CASRRAANTGELFF
TRBJ2-7 | TRBD2 | NA | TRBV5-4 | CASSLLAGGPGEQYF
TRBJ2-5 | NA | NA | TRBV5-6 | CASSPGRGYQETQYF
TRBJ2-1 | NA | NA | TRBV19 | CARDYNEQFF
TRBJ1-1 | TRBD1 | NA | TRBV7-3 | CASSPGGGSTEAFF
TRBJ1-2 | NA | once | TRBV29-1 | CSATGGRANYGYTF
TRBJ1-2 | NA | NA | TRBV5-6 | CASRPPTGALGGGYGYTF
TRBJ2-5 | NA | NA | TRBV29-1 | CSTRGWDREETQYF
TRBJ1-4 | TRBD1 | NA | TRBV7-9 | CASSGGGTGLGKLFF
TRBJ1-1 | NA | NA | TRBV7-9 | CASSLGGWETGTEAFF